This entry features one TCR beta chain sequence. Its antigen is currently unknown. Sequencing was preceded by expansion of antigen-specific CD4+ T cells with viral peptide pools in the ViraFEST assay. The culture ran for 9 to 11 days, and then CD4+ T cells were isolated. PCR-confirmed SARS-CoV-2 infection occurred in the person between March and December 2020. The entry originates in a study of vaccination effects on CD4 cells after COVID-19. Sequencing was performed with immunoSEQ multiplex PCR; in TCRdb, only in-frame clones are kept and a portion is missing. Of under 60,000 clones in the sample, 65% to 80% were seen once. The specimen was CD4+ T cells from PBMCs cultured with HIV peptides, collected before COVID-19 vaccination. Subset reported: HIV-1 Nef peptide pool negative control/reference culture. The clonotype originates from a human donor who had a prior SARS-CoV-2 infection.

Here the CDR3 DNA reads TGTGCCAGCAGAGTGGGATACAGGGGGCGTCAGCCCCAGCATTTT. This translates into CASRVGYRGRQPQHF. This rearrangement joins TRBV6-6 to TRBJ1-5; 9 nucleotides match TRBD1. Germline CDR1 and CDR2: MNHNY and SVGAGI (reference sequence). This CDR3 contains 15 residues. V gave up 6 bases and J gave up 6 bases; unmatched junction bases: 9.